This T cell receptor (beta chain) was retrieved from a study of T cell responses to AZD1222 COVID-19 vaccine. The CDR3 totals 15 residues. Germline loops: CDR1 SGHNT, CDR2 YYREEE (reference sequence). V lost 3 bases to trimming and J lost 0 bases, with 12 bases between them. Method: immunoSEQ multiplex PCR; TCRdb's copy keeps in-frame clones and lacks some. This sample has approximately 60,000 clones, with around 85% found just once. V is TRBV5-4 and J is TRBJ1-2, with a possible D match to TRBD1 (6 bases). The receptor was derived from an adult in good health. The source was peripheral blood, collected on day 0 of AZD1222 vaccination. The DNA for the CDR3 is TGTGCCAGCAGCTCGGCCAGGGGAGCTAACTATGGCTACACCTTC. Translating gives CASSSARGANYGYTF.